The 10 T cell receptor beta chains reported below all come from one sample, sequenced in a study of breast tumors, draining lymph nodes, adjacent tissues. TCRdb passed the multiplex PCR reads through MiXCR, listing each CDR3 protein once. The data show a few hundred thousand distinct CDR3 sequences, approximately 36% seen once. Samples came from axillary lymph nodes draining the breast cancer. Source material: axillary lymph node tissue. Receptors were obtained from a female donor with breast cancer. Some clones in this sample may be carry-over from other donors' samples.

For this clonotype: One base away lies a much larger clone, so this may be a sequencing read error. This chain joins TRBV2 and TRBJ2-5; 8 bases agree with TRBD2. This CDR3 contains 20 residues. Germline CDR1 reads SNHLY; CDR2 reads FYNNEI. The CDR3, as DNA: TGTGCCAGCAGTGAAGCGAGGAGGGGAGTCGGGAGGGCCGGACAAGACACCCAGTACTTC. It translates to CASSEARRGVGRAGQDTQYF. Based on the CDR3 plus reference TRBV2 and TRBJ2-5, the full variable domain is EPEVTQTPSHQVTQMGQEVILRCVPISNHLYFYWYRQILGQKVEFLVSFYNNEISEKSEIFDDQFSVERPDGSNFTLKIRSTKLEDSAMYFCASSEARRGVGRAGQDTQYFGPGTRLLVL.

For this clonotype: The junction shows a germline mismatch at one end, possibly a read error. The gene calls are TRBV7-8 and TRBJ2-6; D perhaps matches TRBD1 (6 bases). This CDR3 is built from 17 residues. CDR1 and CDR2 from the germline V gene are SGHVS and FQNEAQ. The CDR3 loop reads CTSSRAGATAGANVLTF. In DNA form, the CDR3 reads TGTACCAGCAGCCGAGCAGGGGCGACCGCTGGGGCCAACGTCCTGACTTTC.

Many counts were recorded for this clonotype. The J gene is TRBJ2-3, the V gene TRBV5-1, with D tentatively TRBD2 (6 bases). The CDR3 sequence is 15 residues long. Germline values: CDR1 SGHRS, CDR2 YFSETQ. The V end was cut by 0 bases, the J end by 0 bases, with 8 bases between. The CDR3 nucleotides are TGCGCCAGCAGCTTGGACGGGAGTAGCACAGATACGCAGTATTTT. Amino acids: CASSLDGSSTDTQYF. The entire variable domain, with the rest obtained from reference TRBV5-1 and TRBJ2-3, is as follows: KAGVTQTPRYLIKTRGQQVTLSCSPISGHRSVSWYQQTPGQGLQFLFEYFSETQRNKGNFPGRFSGRQFSNSRSEMNVSTLELGDSALYLCASSLDGSSTDTQYFGPGTRLTVL.

The rearrangement joins TRBV5-6 to TRBJ2-7; 8 nucleotides agree with TRBD1. The CDR3 is made up of 16 amino acids. V trimming: 0 bases; J trimming: 4 bases; junction bases outside the gene matches: 9. The germline V gene encodes CDR1 SGHDT and CDR2 YYEEEE. CDR3 region: CASSLVSGQGMYEQYF. In DNA form, the CDR3 reads TGTGCCAGCAGCTTGGTTTCAGGACAGGGTATGTACGAGCAGTACTTC.

The sample holds many counts of this clonotype. The chain couples TRBV5-1 to TRBJ2-5, with D tentatively TRBD1 (6 bases). The V end was cut by 5 bases, the J end by 0 bases, with 17 bases between. This CDR3 contains 16 residues. Per germline, CDR1 SGHRS and CDR2 YFSETQ. This CDR3 is CASRDGSTGYQETQYF. The CDR3 region has the DNA TGCGCCAGCAGGGATGGATCGACAGGTTACCAAGAGACCCAGTACTTC.

This clonotype was counted at least ten times. The chain is built from TRBV5-5 and TRBJ1-5; D uncertain. CDR1 SGHKS and CDR2 YYEKEE come from the germline V gene (reference sequence). The CDR3 has 15 amino acids. V lost 0 bases and J lost 2, with 9 bases in between. The CDR3 is CASSLGSTGNQPQHF. The CDR3 DNA reads as TGTGCCAGCAGCTTGGGGAGTACAGGCAATCAGCCCCAGCATTTT.

V and J are TRBV24-1 and TRBJ1-2; 9 bases are shared with TRBD1. J was trimmed by 5 bases and V by 9 bases; bases with no gene match: 9. Germline CDR1 and CDR2: KGHDR and SFDVKD. The CDR3 consists of 14 residues. The chain's CDR3 is CATSIRTGEYGYTF. For the CDR3, the DNA is TGTGCCACCTCAATCAGGACAGGGGAGTATGGCTACACCTTC.

This clonotype was detected many times. The rearrangement links TRBV19 to TRBJ1-5; D is undetermined. The CDR3 totals 15 residues. Per germline, CDR1 LNHDA and CDR2 SQIVND (reference sequence). V shed 5 bases and J shed 6 bases, with 17 bases lying between them. CDR3 region: CASSGLAGMAQPQHF. CDR3 bases: TGTGCCAGTAGTGGATTGGCAGGCATGGCTCAGCCCCAGCATTTT. Full variable domain (outside the CDR3, taken from reference TRBV19 and TRBJ1-5): DGGITQSPKYLFRKEGQNVTLSCEQNLNHDAMYWYRQDPGQGLRLIYYSQIVNDFQKGDIAEGYSVSREKKESFPLTVTSAQKNPTAFYLCASSGLAGMAQPQHFGDGTRLSIL.

This clonotype was observed at least ten times. This chain uses TRBV7-8 with TRBJ2-5; TRBD2 agrees at 10 bases. In germline, CDR1 is SGHVS, CDR2 FQNEAQ. V was clipped by 2 bases and J by 5 bases; unmatched bases: 5. This CDR3 contains 15 residues. CDR3 region: CASSLSGGVGETQYF. The CDR3 DNA reads TGTGCCAGCAGCTTAAGCGGGGGGGTTGGGGAGACCCAGTACTTC. Filled out from reference TRBV7-8 and TRBJ2-5, the complete variable domain reads GAGVSQSPRYKVAKRGQDVALRCDPISGHVSLFWYQQALGQGPEFLTYFQNEAQLDKSGLPSDRFFAERPEGSVSTLKIQRTQQEDSAVYLCASSLSGGVGETQYFGPGTRLLVL.

This clonotype was picked up many times. The V gene is TRBV20-1, the J gene TRBJ2-3; 7 nucleotides agree with TRBD1. The CDR3 loop spans 15 amino acids. CDR1 is DFQATT, CDR2 SNEGSKA, per germline (reference sequence). After removal of 4 bases from V and 6 bases from J, the junction contained 13 bases not matched to a gene. Written as DNA, the CDR3 is TGCAGTGCTACTCCCGGACAGGCCAGGACGGATACGCAGTATTTT. Translation gives CSATPGQARTDTQYF.